This is a list of T cell receptor beta chains from one sample in a study of T cell clonotyping in hematopoietic cell transplantation. Method: immunoSEQ multiplex PCR; TCRdb's copy keeps in-frame clones and lacks some. The table records some 18,000 clones, around 86% of them present only once. This specimen consisted of peripheral blood mononuclear cells, obtained before stem cell transplant. The receptors were gathered from a man in his fifties with acute myeloid leukemia. Some clones in this sample may be carry-over from other donors' samples. The CDR3 runs from the conserved cysteine through the conserved F or W. Fields, in order: J gene, D gene, V gene, clone size, CDR3 DNA, CDR3 protein. The D gene is left open where the match is weak. The size entry is marked missing in some rows and otherwise reads once, few, many or a size class.

TRBJ2-5,TRBD1,TRBV10-3,.,TGTGCCATCAGGATGACAGGGGCCTCGGAGACCCAGTACTTC,CAIRMTGASETQYF
TRBJ1-1,.,TRBV6-6,.,TGTGCCAGCAGTGTCGGGAACACTGAAGCTTTCTTT,CASSVGNTEAFF
TRBJ2-7,.,TRBV6-5,.,TGTGCCAGCAGTTACTCGAGGGGCGTCGGGAACGAGCAGTACTTC,CASSYSRGVGNEQYF
TRBJ1-2,.,TRBV7-9,.,TGTGCCAGCAGCCCCTCTAGGGCGACAGGCGCTAACTATGGCTACACCTTC,CASSPSRATGANYGYTF
TRBJ1-2,TRBD1,TRBV5-6,.,TGTGCCAGCAGCTACCGGGACAGGGTATATGGCTACACCTTC,CASSYRDRVYGYTF
TRBJ2-5,.,TRBV6-1,once,TGTGCCAGCAGGGCTGTCGATAGGGCGGGTGAGACCCAGTACTTC,CASRAVDRAGETQYF
TRBJ1-5,.,TRBV2,.,TGTGCCAGTACCGACTACCGGAATCAGCCCCAGCATTTT,CASTDYRNQPQHF
TRBJ1-3,TRBD1,TRBV9,.,TGTGCCAGCAGCGTGGCGAGCGACAGGGGATTTAGAAACACCATATATTTT,CASSVASDRGFRNTIYF
TRBJ1-1,TRBD1,TRBV18,.,TGTGCCAGCTCAGCGGACAGGGGATACACTGAAGCTTTCTTT,CASSADRGYTEAFF
TRBJ1-1,TRBD1,TRBV7-3,few,TGTGCCAGCAGCCTCGGACAGGAGGGAACTGAAGCTTTCTTT,CASSLGQEGTEAFF
TRBJ2-6,.,TRBV5-1,.,TGCGCCAGCAGCTTGGGTGGCTCTGGGGCCAACGTCCTGACTTTC,CASSLGGSGANVLTF
TRBJ1-5,.,TRBV10-3,.,TGTGCCATCAGCGGTCTGGGGCCCGATCAGCCCCAGCATTTT,CAISGLGPDQPQHF
TRBJ1-2,.,TRBV15,.,TGTGCCACCAGCAGAGAGGGTCCGTACGATGGCTACACCTTC,CATSREGPYDGYTF
TRBJ2-3,.,TRBV9,.,TGTGCCAGCAGCGTAGGACCTAGCCCGGCTAGCACAGATACGCAGTATTTT,CASSVGPSPASTDTQYF
TRBJ2-7,.,TRBV6-5,.,TGTGCCAGCAGTTCTACTTACACCTACGAGCAGTACTTC,CASSSTYTYEQYF
TRBJ1-4,.,TRBV19,.,TGTGCCAGTAGTGTGGACACTGGATATGATGAAAAACTGTTTTTT,CASSVDTGYDEKLFF
TRBJ2-2,TRBD1,TRBV25-1,.,TGTGCCAGCACCCCCGGGACAGGCAACACCGGGGAGCTGTTTTTT,CASTPGTGNTGELFF
TRBJ2-3,TRBD1,TRBV10-2,.,TGCGCCACCGACGAGGGGGCAGGCACAGATACGCAGTATTTT,CATDEGAGTDTQYF
TRBJ2-1,.,TRBV21-1,.,TGTGCCAGCAGCAAAGAATACGGCGGGGGGCCCTACAATGAGCAGTTCTTC,CASSKEYGGGPYNEQFF
TRBJ1-1,TRBD1,TRBV5-1,.,TGCGCCAGCAGCTTGCTCAGGGGGGGGATGAACACTGAAGCTTTCTTT,CASSLLRGGMNTEAFF
TRBJ2-3,TRBD1,TRBV13,.,TGTGCCAGCAGCCCAGGGACAGGGGGCAGGGCGTGGACAGATACGCAGTATTTT,CASSPGTGGRAWTDTQYF
TRBJ2-2,.,TRBV6-6,.,TGTGCCAGCGCAGGGACGGGGTGGAACGGGGAGCTGTTTTTT,CASAGTGWNGELFF
TRBJ1-2,.,TRBV5-6,few,TGTGCCAGCAGCTTAGATAGGCTCGGTAGGAACTATGGCTACACCTTC,CASSLDRLGRNYGYTF
TRBJ2-3,TRBD2,TRBV4-2,.,TGTGCCAGCAGCCAAGAGTTTAGCGGGGAGGGAGATACGCAGTATTTT,CASSQEFSGEGDTQYF
TRBJ2-3,.,TRBV2,.,TGTGCCGGAGGACGGATCACAGATACGCAGTATTTT,CAGGRITDTQYF
TRBJ2-7,TRBD2,TRBV28,.,TGTGCCAGCAGTCCTCTCGGGGAAGCGGGGGCTCCCTACGAGCAGTACTTC,CASSPLGEAGAPYEQYF
TRBJ2-4,.,TRBV25-1,.,TGTGCCAGCAGTGAATCGCCCAGCGGCGGCATTCAGTACTTC,CASSESPSGGIQYF
TRBJ1-2,.,TRBV5-5,.,TGTGCCAGCAGCCCCGCAGGGGATTATGGCTACACCTTC,CASSPAGDYGYTF
TRBJ2-7,TRBD1,TRBV7-6,.,TGTGCCAGCAGCCCGGGGACAGGGAAGGGCGAGCAGTACTTC,CASSPGTGKGEQYF
TRBJ1-1,.,TRBV10-3,.,TGTGCCATCACTAACCAGGGCATGAACACTGAAGCTTTCTTT,CAITNQGMNTEAFF
TRBJ2-7,.,TRBV7-2,.,TGTGCCAGCAGCGATCCCACCCGGGGAAACTACGAGCAGTACTTC,CASSDPTRGNYEQYF
TRBJ1-2,.,TRBV5-1,few,TGCGCCAGCAGCTTGGACGGGCCCTCGGGTGGCTACACCTTC,CASSLDGPSGGYTF
TRBJ2-5,TRBD2,TRBV10-3,.,TGTGCCATCAGTGTGGCGGGGGACGGGGAGACCCAGTACTTC,CAISVAGDGETQYF
TRBJ1-2,.,TRBV28,few,TGTGCCAGCATCCATCGGGACACCCTGGGCTATGGCTACACCTTC,CASIHRDTLGYGYTF
TRBJ2-3,.,TRBV4-3,.,TGCGCCAGCAGCCAAGATGACGAAGGTAGCACAGATACGCAGTATTTT,CASSQDDEGSTDTQYF
TRBJ1-1,.,TRBV6-5,.,TGTGCCAGCAGTTTTGACCGAGGGGGCACTGAAGCTTTCTTT,CASSFDRGGTEAFF
TRBJ2-5,TRBD2,TRBV5-1,.,TGCGCCAGCAGCTACAGACTAGCGGGCCAAGAGACCCAGTACTTC,CASSYRLAGQETQYF
TRBJ2-7,.,TRBV11-3,once,TGTGCCAGCAGCGACGCGGTAGGCGAGCAGTACTTC,CASSDAVGEQYF
TRBJ1-1,.,TRBV7-2,few,TGTGCCAGCAGTCGCGGGGCGAACACTGAAGCTTTCTTT,CASSRGANTEAFF
TRBJ1-2,.,TRBV10-3,.,TGTGCCATCAGCGAGATACCGGGACCTTCGGGAGGTGGCTATGGCTACACCTTC,CAISEIPGPSGGGYGYTF
TRBJ1-2,.,TRBV9,.,TGTGCCAGCAGCGTAGCTCTGAATACCAACTATGGCTACACCTTC,CASSVALNTNYGYTF
TRBJ1-1,.,TRBV30,.,TGTGCCTGGGATGGACGAATGGGGGCTTTCTTT,CAWDGRMGAFF
TRBJ1-5,TRBD1,TRBV18,.,TGTGCCAGCTCACCCAACGGGACAGTAAGTAATCAGCCCCAGCATTTT,CASSPNGTVSNQPQHF
TRBJ1-2,.,TRBV27,few,TGTGCCAGCAGTTTATCACCCAGGGGAGAGGGCTACACCTTC,CASSLSPRGEGYTF
TRBJ1-3,TRBD1,TRBV7-2,once,TGTGCCAGCAGCTTGGGACAGGTGCTCTCTGGAAACACCATATATTTT,CASSLGQVLSGNTIYF